This section outlines one TCR beta chain sequence together with its context. Germline V gives CDR1 SGHTA, CDR2 FQGNSA. CDR3 length equals 15 residues. Trimming took 5 bases from V and 6 from J; bases not matched to a gene: 6. The authors split each subset's genomic DNA evenly across several immunoSEQ plates. The method was immunoSEQ multiplex PCR; TCRdb's version includes in-frame clones alone and lacks a portion of them. The sample has about 2.3 million clones; more than 85% are singletons. Splitting the CD4+ cells yielded a CD45RA+ naive subset and a CD45RA-negative memory subset. This entry comes from a study of shared clonotypes between healthy human individuals.

The sequence was obtained from a man between 18 and 29 years old in good health. Some clones in this sample may be carry-over from other donors' samples. The genes are TRBV7-2 and TRBJ2-3; TRBD1 matches 12 bases. The sequenced sample was naive CD4+ T cells from PBMCs. Indicated subset: CD45RA+ positively selected. The CDR3 here is CASSRDRGRADTQYF. CDR3 nucleotides: TGTGCCAGCAGCCGGGACAGGGGGCGGGCCGATACGCAGTATTTT.